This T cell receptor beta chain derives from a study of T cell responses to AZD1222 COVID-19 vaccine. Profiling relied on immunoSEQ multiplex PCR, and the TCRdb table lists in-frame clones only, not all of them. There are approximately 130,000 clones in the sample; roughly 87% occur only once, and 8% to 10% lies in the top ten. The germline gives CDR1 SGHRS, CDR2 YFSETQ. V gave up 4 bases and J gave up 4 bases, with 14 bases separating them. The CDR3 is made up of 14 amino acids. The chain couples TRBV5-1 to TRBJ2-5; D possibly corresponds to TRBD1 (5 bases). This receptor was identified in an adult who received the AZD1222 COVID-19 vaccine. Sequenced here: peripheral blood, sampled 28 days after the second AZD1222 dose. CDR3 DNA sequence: TGCGCCAGCAGCGTAAGACAGCGCCCAGAGACCCAGTACTTC. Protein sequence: CASSVRQRPETQYF.